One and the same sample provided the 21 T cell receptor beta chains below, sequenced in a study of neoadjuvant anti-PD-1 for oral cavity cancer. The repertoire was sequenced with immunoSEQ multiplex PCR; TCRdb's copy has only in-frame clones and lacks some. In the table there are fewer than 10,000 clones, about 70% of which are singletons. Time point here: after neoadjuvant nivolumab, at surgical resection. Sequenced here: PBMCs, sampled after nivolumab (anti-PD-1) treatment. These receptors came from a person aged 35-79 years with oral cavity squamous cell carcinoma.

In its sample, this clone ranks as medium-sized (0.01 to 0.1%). The CDR3 sequence: CASSQGLAGASIPYNEQFF. The CDR3 nucleotides are TGTGCCAGCAGCCAAGGGTTAGCGGGGGCCTCTATCCCCTACAATGAGCAGTTCTTC. This sequence joins TRBV4-2 and TRBJ2-1; 9 bases match TRBD2. This CDR3 comprises 19 residues. J was trimmed by 2 bases and V by 1 base; bases with no gene match: 12. Germline V gene lookup returns CDR1 LGHNA and CDR2 YNFKEQ.

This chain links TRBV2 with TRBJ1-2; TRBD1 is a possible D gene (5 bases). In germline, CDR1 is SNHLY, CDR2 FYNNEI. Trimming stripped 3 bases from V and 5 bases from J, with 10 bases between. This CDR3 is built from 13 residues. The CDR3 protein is CASSEGRVYGYTF. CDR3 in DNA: TGTGCCAGCAGTGAGGGCAGGGTATATGGCTACACCTTC. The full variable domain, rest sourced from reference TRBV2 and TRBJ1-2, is EPEVTQTPSHQVTQMGQEVILRCVPISNHLYFYWYRQILGQKVEFLVSFYNNEISEKSEIFDDQFSVERPDGSNFTLKIRSTKLEDSAMYFCASSEGRVYGYTFGSGTRLTVV.

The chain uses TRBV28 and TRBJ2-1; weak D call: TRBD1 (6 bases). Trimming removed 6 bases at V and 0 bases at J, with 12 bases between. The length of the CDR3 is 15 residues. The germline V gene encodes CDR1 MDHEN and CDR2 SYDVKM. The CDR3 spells CASSGTWSSYNEQFF. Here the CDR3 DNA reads TGTGCCAGCAGCGGGACATGGAGCTCCTACAATGAGCAGTTCTTC.

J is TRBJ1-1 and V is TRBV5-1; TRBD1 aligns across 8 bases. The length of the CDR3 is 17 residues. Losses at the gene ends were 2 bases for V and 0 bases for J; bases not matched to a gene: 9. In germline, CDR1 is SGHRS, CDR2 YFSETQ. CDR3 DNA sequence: TGCGCCAGCAGCTTAGGTACAGGGGGTTTGTTGAACACTGAAGCTTTCTTT. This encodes CASSLGTGGLLNTEAFF.

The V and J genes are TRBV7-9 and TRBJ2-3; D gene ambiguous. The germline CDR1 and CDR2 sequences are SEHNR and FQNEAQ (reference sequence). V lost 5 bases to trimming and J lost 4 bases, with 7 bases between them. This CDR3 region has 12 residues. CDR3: CASSKGSDTQYF. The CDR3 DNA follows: TGTGCCAGCAGCAAAGGGTCAGATACGCAGTATTTT.

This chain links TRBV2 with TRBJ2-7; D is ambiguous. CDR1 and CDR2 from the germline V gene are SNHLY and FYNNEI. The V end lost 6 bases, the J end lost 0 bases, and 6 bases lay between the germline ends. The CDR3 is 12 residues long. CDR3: CASRTISYEQYF. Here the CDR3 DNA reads TGTGCCAGCAGGACAATCTCCTACGAGCAGTACTTC. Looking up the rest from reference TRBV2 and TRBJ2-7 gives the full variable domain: EPEVTQTPSHQVTQMGQEVILRCVPISNHLYFYWYRQILGQKVEFLVSFYNNEISEKSEIFDDQFSVERPDGSNFTLKIRSTKLEDSAMYFCASRTISYEQYFGPGTRLTVT.

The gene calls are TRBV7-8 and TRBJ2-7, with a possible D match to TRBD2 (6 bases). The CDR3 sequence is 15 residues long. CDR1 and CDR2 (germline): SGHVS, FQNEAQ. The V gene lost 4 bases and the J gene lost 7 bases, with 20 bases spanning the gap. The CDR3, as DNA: TGTGCCAGCAGCTACGCGGGACTCTCATCGAGGGAGCAGTACTTC. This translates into CASSYAGLSSREQYF.

The CDR3 region is CSVGTSGFNEQFF. The DNA for the CDR3 is TGCAGCGTTGGGACTAGCGGGTTCAATGAGCAGTTCTTC. V is TRBV29-1 and J is TRBJ2-1; 11 bases are shared with TRBD2. The CDR3 covers 13 residues. Trimming took 4 bases from V and 6 from J; bases not matched to a gene: 2. Germline loops: CDR1 SQVTM, CDR2 ANQGSEA.

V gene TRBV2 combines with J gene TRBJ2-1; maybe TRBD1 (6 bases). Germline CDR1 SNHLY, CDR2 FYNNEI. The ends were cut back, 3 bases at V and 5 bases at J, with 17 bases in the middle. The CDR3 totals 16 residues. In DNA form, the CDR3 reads TGTGCCAGCAGTGACCCCCGAGGGGGAATGAACAATGAGCAGTTCTTC. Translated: CASSDPRGGMNNEQFF.

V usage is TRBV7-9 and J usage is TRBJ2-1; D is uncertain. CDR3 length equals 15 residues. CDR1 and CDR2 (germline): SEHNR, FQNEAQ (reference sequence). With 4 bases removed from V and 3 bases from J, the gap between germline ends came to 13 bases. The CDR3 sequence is CASSSQTDFYNEQFF. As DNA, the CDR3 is TGTGCCAGCAGCTCCCAGACCGATTTCTACAATGAGCAGTTCTTC.

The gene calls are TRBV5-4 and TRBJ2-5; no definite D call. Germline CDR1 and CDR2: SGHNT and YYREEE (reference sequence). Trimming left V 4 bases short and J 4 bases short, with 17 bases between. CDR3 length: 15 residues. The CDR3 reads CASSPPPGRGETQYF. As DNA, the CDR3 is TGTGCCAGCAGCCCCCCCCCGGGCCGCGGAGAGACCCAGTACTTC. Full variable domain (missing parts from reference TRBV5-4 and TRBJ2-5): ETGVTQSPTHLIKTRGQQVTLRCSSQSGHNTVSWYQQALGQGPQFIFQYYREEENGRGNFPPRFSGLQFPNYSSELNVNALELDDSALYLCASSPPPGRGETQYFGPGTRLLVL.

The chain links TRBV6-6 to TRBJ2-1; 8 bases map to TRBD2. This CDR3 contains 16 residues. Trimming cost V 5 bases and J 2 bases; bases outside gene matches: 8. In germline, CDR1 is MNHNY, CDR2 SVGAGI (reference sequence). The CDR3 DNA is TGTGCCAGCAGTCCACGGACTAGCCGAGCCTACAATGAGCAGTTCTTC. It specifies CASSPRTSRAYNEQFF.

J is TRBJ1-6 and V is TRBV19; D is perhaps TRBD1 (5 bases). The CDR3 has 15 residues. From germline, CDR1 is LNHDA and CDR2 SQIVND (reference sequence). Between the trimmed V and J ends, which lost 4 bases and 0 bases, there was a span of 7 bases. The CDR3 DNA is TGTGCCAGTAGTAGACAGAGCTCCTATAATTCACCCCTCCACTTT. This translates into CASSRQSSYNSPLHF.

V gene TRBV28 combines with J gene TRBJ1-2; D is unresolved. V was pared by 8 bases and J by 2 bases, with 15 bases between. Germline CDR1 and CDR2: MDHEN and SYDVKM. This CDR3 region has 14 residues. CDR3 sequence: CASGLMLLNYGYTF. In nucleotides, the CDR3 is TGTGCCAGCGGCCTGATGCTTTTAAACTATGGCTACACCTTC.

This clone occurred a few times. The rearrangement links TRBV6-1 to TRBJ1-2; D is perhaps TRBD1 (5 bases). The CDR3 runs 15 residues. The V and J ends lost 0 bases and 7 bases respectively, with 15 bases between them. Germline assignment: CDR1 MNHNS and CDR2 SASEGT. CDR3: CASSEAQSGKGGYTF. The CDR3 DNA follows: TGTGCCAGCAGTGAAGCGCAGTCAGGGAAGGGTGGCTACACCTTC.

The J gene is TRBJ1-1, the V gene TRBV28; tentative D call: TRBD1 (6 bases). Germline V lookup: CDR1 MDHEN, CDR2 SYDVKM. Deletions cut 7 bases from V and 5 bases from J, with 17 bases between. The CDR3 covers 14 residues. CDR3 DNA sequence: TGTGCCAGCATTTGGGGGCGTAGGCGGACTGAAGCTTTCTTT. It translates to CASIWGRRRTEAFF.

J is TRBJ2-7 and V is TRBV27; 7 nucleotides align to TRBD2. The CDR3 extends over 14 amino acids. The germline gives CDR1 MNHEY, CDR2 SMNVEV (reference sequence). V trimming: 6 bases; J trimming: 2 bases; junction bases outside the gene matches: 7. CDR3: CASRSSGAPYEQYF. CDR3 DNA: TGTGCCAGCAGATCCAGCGGGGCCCCCTACGAGCAGTACTTC.

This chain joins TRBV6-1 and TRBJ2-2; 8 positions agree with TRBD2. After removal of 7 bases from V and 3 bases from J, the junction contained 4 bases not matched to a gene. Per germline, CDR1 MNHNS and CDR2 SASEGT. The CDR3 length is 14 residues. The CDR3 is CASKAGGYTGELFF. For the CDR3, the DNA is TGTGCCAGCAAGGCGGGGGGTTACACCGGGGAGCTGTTTTTT.

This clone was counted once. CDR3 bases: TGTGCCAGCAGCTTAGAAGCGGCTGGAAACACCATATATTTT. Amino acid sequence: CASSLEAAGNTIYF. This chain uses TRBV7-9 with TRBJ1-3, with D hard to call. Per the germline V gene, CDR1 is SEHNR and CDR2 is FQNEAQ (reference sequence). V dropped 1 base and J dropped 2 bases, with 6 bases sitting between them. The CDR3 is made up of 14 amino acids.

The CDR3 loop reads CASSLGGTDTEAFF. The CDR3 coding sequence is TGTGCCAGCAGCTTAGGGGGGACAGACACTGAAGCTTTCTTT. V is TRBV7-6 and J is TRBJ1-1; 7 bases map to TRBD1. Trimming at V came to 1 base and at J to 3 bases, leaving 2 bases not matched to a gene. CDR1 and CDR2 (germline): SGHVS, FNYEAQ. The CDR3 has 14 amino acids.

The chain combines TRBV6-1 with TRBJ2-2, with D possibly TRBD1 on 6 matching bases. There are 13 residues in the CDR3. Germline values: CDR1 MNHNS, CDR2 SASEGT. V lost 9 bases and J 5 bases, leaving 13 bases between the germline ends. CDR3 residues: CASRDNPTGELFF. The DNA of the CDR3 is TGTGCCAGTAGGGACAACCCGACCGGGGAGCTGTTTTTT.